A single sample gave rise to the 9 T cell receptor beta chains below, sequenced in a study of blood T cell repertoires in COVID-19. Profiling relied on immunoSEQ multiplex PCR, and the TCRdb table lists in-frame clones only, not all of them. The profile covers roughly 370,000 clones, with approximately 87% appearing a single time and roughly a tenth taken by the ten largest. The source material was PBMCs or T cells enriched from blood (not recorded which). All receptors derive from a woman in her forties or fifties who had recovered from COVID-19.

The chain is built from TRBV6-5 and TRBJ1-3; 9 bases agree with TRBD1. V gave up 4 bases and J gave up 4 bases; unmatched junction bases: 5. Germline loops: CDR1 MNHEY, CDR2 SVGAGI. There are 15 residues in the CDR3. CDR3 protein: CASSSPGQGGNTIYF. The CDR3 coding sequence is TGTGCCAGCAGTTCTCCCGGACAGGGGGGAAACACCATATATTTT.

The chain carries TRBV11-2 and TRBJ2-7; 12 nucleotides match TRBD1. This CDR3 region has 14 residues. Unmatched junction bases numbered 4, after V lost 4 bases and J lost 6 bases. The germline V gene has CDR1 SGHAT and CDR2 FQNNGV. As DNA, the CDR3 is TGTGCCAGCAGCTCCGGGACAGGGGGCCTCGAGCAGTACTTC. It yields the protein CASSSGTGGLEQYF.

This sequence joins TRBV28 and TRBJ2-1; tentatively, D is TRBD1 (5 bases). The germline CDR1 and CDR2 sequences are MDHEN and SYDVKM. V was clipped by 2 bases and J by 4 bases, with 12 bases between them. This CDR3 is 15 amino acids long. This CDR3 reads CASSLPTGVYNEQFF. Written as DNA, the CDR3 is TGTGCCAGCAGTTTACCTACAGGAGTGTACAATGAGCAGTTCTTC.

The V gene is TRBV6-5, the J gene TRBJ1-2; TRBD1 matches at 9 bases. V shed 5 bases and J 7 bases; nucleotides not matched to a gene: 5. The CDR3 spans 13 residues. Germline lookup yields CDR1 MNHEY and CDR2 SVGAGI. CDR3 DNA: TGTGCCAGCAGTCTCCGGGACAGGGTTGGCTACACCTTC. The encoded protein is CASSLRDRVGYTF.

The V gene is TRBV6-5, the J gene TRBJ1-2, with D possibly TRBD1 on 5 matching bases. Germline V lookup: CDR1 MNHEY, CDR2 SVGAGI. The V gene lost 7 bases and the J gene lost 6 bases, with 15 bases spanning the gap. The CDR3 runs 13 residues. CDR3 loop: CASTLGRGHGYTF. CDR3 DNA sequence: TGTGCCAGCACTCTGGGGAGGGGCCATGGCTACACCTTC.

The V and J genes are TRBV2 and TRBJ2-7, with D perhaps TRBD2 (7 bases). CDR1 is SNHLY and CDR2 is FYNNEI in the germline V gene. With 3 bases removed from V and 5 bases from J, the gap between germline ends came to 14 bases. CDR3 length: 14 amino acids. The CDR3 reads CASSEVGGRNEQYF. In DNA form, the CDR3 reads TGTGCCAGCAGTGAGGTGGGGGGGCGGAACGAGCAGTACTTC.

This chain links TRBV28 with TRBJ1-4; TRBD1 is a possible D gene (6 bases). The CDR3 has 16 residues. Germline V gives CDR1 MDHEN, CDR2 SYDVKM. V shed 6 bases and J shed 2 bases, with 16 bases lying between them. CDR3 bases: TGTGCCAGCAGCCCCAATCTTGACAGGACTAATGAAAAACTGTTTTTT. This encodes CASSPNLDRTNEKLFF.

The CDR3 DNA follows: TGTGCCATCAAGCTTTGCGCTCCTAGACAGGGTCATTTTCAGCCCCAGCATTTT. It is translated as CAIKLCAPRQGHFQPQHF. The V gene is TRBV10-3, the J gene TRBJ1-5; 7 bases fit TRBD1. Germline CDR1 ENHRY, CDR2 SYGVKD. V shed 7 bases and J 6 bases; nucleotides not matched to a gene: 21. This CDR3 spans 18 amino acids.

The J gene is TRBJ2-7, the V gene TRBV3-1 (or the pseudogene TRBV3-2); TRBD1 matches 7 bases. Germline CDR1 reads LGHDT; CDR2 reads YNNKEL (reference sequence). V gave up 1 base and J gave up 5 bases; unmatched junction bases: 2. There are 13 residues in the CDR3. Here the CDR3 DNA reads TGTGCCAGCAGCCAAGCGAGGGGGCACGAGCAGTACTTC. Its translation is CASSQARGHEQYF.